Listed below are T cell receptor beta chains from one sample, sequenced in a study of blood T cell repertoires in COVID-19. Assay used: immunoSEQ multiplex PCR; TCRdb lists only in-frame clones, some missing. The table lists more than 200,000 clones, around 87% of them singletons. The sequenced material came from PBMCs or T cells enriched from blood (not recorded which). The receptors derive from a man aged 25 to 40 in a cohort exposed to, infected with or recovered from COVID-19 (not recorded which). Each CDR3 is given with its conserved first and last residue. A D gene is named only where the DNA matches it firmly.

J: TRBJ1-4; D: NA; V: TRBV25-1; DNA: TGTGCCAGCAGGCGGGAGCTTAATGAAAAACTGTTTTTT; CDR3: CASRRELNEKLFF
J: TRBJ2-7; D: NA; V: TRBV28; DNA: TGTGCCAGCAGTCTAGGTGTAGGCAGGGGCGGTTACGAGCAGTACTTC; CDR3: CASSLGVGRGGYEQYF
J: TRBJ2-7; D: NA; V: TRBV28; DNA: TGTGCCAGCAGCAGGGGCTACGAGCAGTACTTC; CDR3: CASSRGYEQYF
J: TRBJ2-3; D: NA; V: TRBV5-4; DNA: TGTGCCAGCAGCTTGGCAGGGGCCACAGATACGCAGTATTTT; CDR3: CASSLAGATDTQYF
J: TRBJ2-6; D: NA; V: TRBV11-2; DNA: TGTGCCAGCAGATTCCGGACTGCTAGCTCTGGGGCCAACGTCCTGACTTTC; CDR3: CASRFRTASSGANVLTF
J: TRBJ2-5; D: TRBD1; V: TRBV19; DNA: TGTGCCAGTAGTATCTTCGTCGGACAGGGTAGCCAAGAGACCCAGTACTTC; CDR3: CASSIFVGQGSQETQYF
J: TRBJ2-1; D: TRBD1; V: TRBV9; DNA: TGTGCCAGCAGCGTCGGACAGGGGGCGTTCGAGCAGTTCTTC; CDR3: CASSVGQGAFEQFF
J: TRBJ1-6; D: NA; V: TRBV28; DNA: TGTGCCAGCAGTTTAACAGATTCACCCCTCCACTTT; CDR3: CASSLTDSPLHF
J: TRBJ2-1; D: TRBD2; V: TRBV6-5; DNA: TGTGCCAGCACCTTTAGCGGGAACGAGCAGTTCTTC; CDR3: CASTFSGNEQFF
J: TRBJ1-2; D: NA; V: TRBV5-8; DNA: TGTGCCAGCAGCCCCCCCTCTAACTATGGCTACACCTTC; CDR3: CASSPPSNYGYTF
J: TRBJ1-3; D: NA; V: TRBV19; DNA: TGTGCCAGTACCCAACCCGGGACAAGCTCTGGAAACACCATATATTTT; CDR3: CASTQPGTSSGNTIYF